This TCR beta chain originates from a study of human CD8 memory T cell subsets. It was UMI-labeled 5' RACE by which the TCR beta libraries were made. With the 5' RACE reads reprocessed, TCRdb shows one record per CDR3 protein and no DNA. In all, the sample yields about 6,500 distinct CDR3 sequences. The term TPEX covered CCR7+ PD-1+ TIGIT+ early memory CD8+ T cells that had exhausted-like traits. The study used negative magnetic separation to enrich total CD8+ T cells. Germline CDR1 MNHEY, CDR2 SVGAGI. This CDR3 has 14 amino acids. The clonotype originates from a human donor in good health. The rearrangement links TRBV6-5 to TRBJ2-1; TCRdb's assignment of TRBD1 cannot be checked, as there is no DNA. The sample comprised CD8+ T cells from PBMCs. CDR3 loop: CASTRQGGYNEQFF.